This TCR beta chain was observed in a study of blood T cell repertoires in COVID-19. The wider study: Sites across the United States, Italy and Spain contributed samples from acute and convalescent COVID-19.

Germline CDR1 reads GTSNPN; CDR2 reads SVGIG (reference sequence). V lost 0 bases, J lost 3 bases, and 6 bases lay in between. The CDR3 spans 13 residues. Clones were read by immunoSEQ multiplex PCR, and TCRdb kept only the in-frame ones, dropping some. The table lists roughly 200,000 clones, more than 85% of them singletons. The specimen sequenced was peripheral blood. The sequence was collected from a man aged 60 to 69 with acute or convalescent COVID-19. The gene calls are TRBV30 and TRBJ1-5; D ambiguous. CDR3 in DNA: TGTGCCTGGAGTGTACTCAACAATCAGCCCCAGCATTTT. This translates into CAWSVLNNQPQHF.